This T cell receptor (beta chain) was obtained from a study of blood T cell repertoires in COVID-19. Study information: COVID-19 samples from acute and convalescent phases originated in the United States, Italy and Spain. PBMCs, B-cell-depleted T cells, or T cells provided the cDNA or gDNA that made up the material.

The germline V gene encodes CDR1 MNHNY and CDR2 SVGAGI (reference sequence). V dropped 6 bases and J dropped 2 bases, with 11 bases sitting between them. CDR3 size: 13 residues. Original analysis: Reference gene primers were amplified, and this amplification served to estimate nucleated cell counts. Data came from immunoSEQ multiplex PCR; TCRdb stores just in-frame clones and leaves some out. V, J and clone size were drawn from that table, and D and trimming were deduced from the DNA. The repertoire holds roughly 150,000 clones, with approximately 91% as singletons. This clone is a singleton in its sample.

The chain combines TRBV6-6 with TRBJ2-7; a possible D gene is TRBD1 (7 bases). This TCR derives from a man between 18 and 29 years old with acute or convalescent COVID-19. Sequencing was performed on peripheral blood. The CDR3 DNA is TGTGCCAGCAGGGAGGGACAGACCTACGAGCAGTACTTC. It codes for CASREGQTYEQYF.